The next 26 T cell receptor beta chains were all read from a single sample in a study of tumor-infiltrating lymphocytes in primary liver carcinoma. The researchers produced TCR beta cDNA from 500 ng total RNA with a constant-region primer. A slightly modified ARM-PCR protocol with three nested multiplex PCR rounds produced these TCR beta libraries. TRBV1-TRBV30 forward primers and a C-beta reverse primer were used in the first two PCR rounds, which each ran for about 10 cycles. TCRdb redid the calling of the multiplex PCR reads with MiXCR, one entry per CDR3 protein. The table has about 99,000 distinct CDR3 sequences, over 55% seen once. The approximately 20-31 mg bulk tissue piece was not sorted before simultaneous RNA and DNA extraction. The sequenced material came from liver tumor tissue from sampling region 5. Described subset: tumor region T5, tumor centre. Every receptor here comes from a woman aged 55-69 years with primary liver carcinoma and hepatitis B virus infection.

Comment on this clonotype: The junction shows a germline mismatch at one end, possibly a read error. The rearrangement uses TRBV6-1 and TRBJ2-1; 7 bases line up with TRBD2. The CDR3 has 14 residues. Germline V CDR1 and CDR2: MNHNS, SASEGT. DNA of the CDR3: TGTGCCACCAGGGCGGGGGACTCCTGCAATGAGCAGCTCTTC. It specifies CATRAGDSCNEQLF.

This clonotype was seen a few times. Just one base apart from a much larger clone, this may be a read error. The rearrangement joins TRBV6-1 to TRBJ2-3; 13 positions match TRBD2. CDR3 length: 15 amino acids. Germline CDR1 and CDR2: MNHNS and SASEGT. V shed 5 bases and J 6 bases; nucleotides not matched to a gene: 5. The CDR3 loop is CASSTTSGRWDTQYF. The CDR3 DNA is TGTGCCAGCAGTACGACTAGCGGGAGGTGGGATACGCAGTATTTT.

As to this clonotype: At one of its ends the junction is not consistent with the germline gene, which may arise from a read error. The rearrangement uses TRBV29-1 and TRBJ2-7; 14 nucleotides align to TRBD2. This CDR3 comprises 16 residues. Germline V gives CDR1 SQVTM, CDR2 ANQGSEA. The CDR3 region is CSLNQGLAGVLYEQYF. Here the CDR3 DNA reads TGCAGCCTGAATCAGGGACTAGCGGGAGTGTTATACGAGCAATATTTC.

This clonotype was counted many times. The chain is built from TRBV14 and TRBJ2-7, with D unresolved. The V end lost 1 base, the J end lost 5 bases, and 6 bases lay between the germline ends. The CDR3 consists of 12 residues. Germline CDR1 SGHDN, CDR2 FVKESK. For the CDR3, the DNA is TGTGCCAGCAGCCAAGTTGCCAACGAGCAGTACTTC. This gives the protein CASSQVANEQYF. Supplemented by reference TRBV14 and TRBJ2-7, the full variable domain reads EAGVTQFPSHSVIEKGQTVTLRCDPISGHDNLYWYRRVMGKEIKFLLHFVKESKQDESGMPNNRFLAERTGGTYSTLKVQPAELEDSGVYFCASSQVANEQYFGPGTRLTVT.

This clonotype was counted between two and nine times. This clone may be a read error of a much larger clone one base away. The rearrangement joins TRBV14 to TRBJ2-2, with D uncertain. CDR3 length: 16 residues. Per germline, CDR1 SGHDN and CDR2 FVKESK. The CDR3 sequence: CASSQAMAAKTGELFF. The CDR3 DNA reads as TGTGCCAGCAGCCAAGCAATGGCCGCGAAGACCGGGGAGCTGTTTTTT.

A word on this clonotype: A read error may produce the germline difference seen at one junction end. The V gene is TRBV5-4, the J gene TRBJ2-5, with no clear D. This CDR3 contains 15 residues. Germline values: CDR1 SGHNT, CDR2 YYREEE (reference sequence). CDR3 DNA: TGTGCTAGCAGATCGGAAACGGCGACCCAAGAGACCCAGTACTTC. Encoded protein: CASRSETATQETQYF.

The chain links TRBV29-1 to TRBJ2-3; no clear D gene. The germline CDR1 and CDR2 sequences are SQVTM and ANQGSEA. V lost 5 bases to trimming and J lost 5 bases, with 14 bases between them. This CDR3 is 13 amino acids long. The CDR3 loop reads CSVRIPERDTQYF. CDR3 coding DNA: TGCAGCGTTAGGATACCCGAGAGAGATACGCAGTATTTT.

This clonotype was observed at least ten times. The V call is TRBV12-3 or TRBV12-4, the J call TRBJ1-1, with D possibly being TRBD1 (6 bases). The CDR3 is 14 amino acids. The germline V and J ends were trimmed by 6 bases and 5 bases, with 16 bases remaining between them. The CDR3 bases are TGTGCCAGCAGCTCAGCTACAGGGATAACTGAAGCTTTCTTT. This codes for CASSSATGITEAFF.

This clonotype has a single count. Mismatch with germline at one junction end may stem from a read error. This chain links TRBV6-1 with TRBJ2-3; 11 bases align to TRBD2. The CDR3 is 16 residues long. Germline V CDR1 and CDR2: MNHNS, SASEGT. CDR3 sequence reads: CANSGHSGRATDTQYF. In nucleotides, the CDR3 is TGTGCCAACAGTGGACATAGCGGGAGGGCCACAGATACGCAGTATTTT.

This chain joins TRBV11-2 and TRBJ2-7, with TRBD1 identical over 7 bases. The CDR3 length is 15 residues. V dropped 9 bases and J dropped 8; count of bases not matched to a gene: 19. The germline CDR1 and CDR2 sequences are SGHAT and FQNNGV. CDR3 bases: TGTGCCAGTAGCCGCTGTGCAGGGGGTGGTTACAAGCAGTACTTC. Protein sequence: CASSRCAGGGYKQYF.

As regards this clonotype: One junction end disagrees with the germline gene, perhaps due to a read error. The rearrangement joins TRBV11-2 to TRBJ2-2; D is perhaps TRBD2 (5 bases). The CDR3 has 13 amino acids. The germline V gene encodes CDR1 SGHAT and CDR2 FQNNGV. The CDR3 DNA follows: TGTGCCAGCGGCTTAGTGCGTTACGGGGAGCTATTTTTT. It is translated as CASGLVRYGELFF.

About this clonotype: The junction departs from the called germline gene at one end, perhaps through a read error. The chain employs TRBV12-3 or TRBV12-4 and TRBJ2-7; 8 positions match TRBD1. The CDR3 runs 14 residues. The CDR3 loop is CATSPQGVVGEQYF. For the CDR3, the DNA is TGTGCCACCAGTCCACAGGGGGTAGTTGGCGAGCAGTACTTC.

The V and J genes are TRBV29-1 and TRBJ2-7, with a possible D match to TRBD2 (5 bases). The CDR3 is 13 residues long. Trimming pared 3 bases from V and 6 bases from J, leaving 15 bases between. CDR1 SQVTM and CDR2 ANQGSEA come from the germline V gene. CDR3 region: CSVECQRAGEQYF. The CDR3 coding sequence is TGCAGCGTTGAGTGTCAGAGGGCCGGCGAGCAGTACTTC.

The gene calls are TRBV11-3 and TRBJ2-1, with TRBD1 as a possible D gene (6 bases). This CDR3 is built from 13 residues. Germline V CDR1 and CDR2: SGHNT, YENEEA. The CDR3 reads CTNSVRGYNEQFF. CDR3 nucleotides: TGTACCAACAGTGTCAGGGGCTACAATGAGCAGTTCTTC. The variable domain in full, with the rest retrieved from reference TRBV11-3 and TRBJ2-1, is EAGVVQSPRYKIIEKKQPVAFWCNPISGHNTLYWYLQNLGQGPELLIRYENEEAVDDSQLPKDRFSAERLKGVDSTLKIQPAELGDSAVYLCTNSVRGYNEQFFGPGTRLTVL.

The chain carries TRBV12-3 or TRBV12-4 and TRBJ2-2; D not certain. The CDR3 loop spans 13 amino acids. DNA of the CDR3: TGTACCACGGGCTTGGTGAACACCGGGGAGCTGTTTTTT. Protein sequence: CTTGLVNTGELFF.

This clonotype was counted a few times. The V gene is TRBV5-1, the J gene TRBJ1-1; 9 bases match TRBD1. The V gene's germline CDR1 is SGHRS and CDR2 YFSETQ. Germline trimming cut 4 bases from V and 5 bases from J; bases unmatched to any gene: 12. This CDR3 is 16 amino acids long. The CDR3 DNA is TGCGCCAGCAGCCCGGGGACAGGGCTGATAAGGACTGAAGCTTTCTTT. Protein sequence: CASSPGTGLIRTEAFF.

Ten or more counts support this clonotype. The chain recombines TRBV5-1 with TRBJ2-7, with 9 bases matching TRBD2. Germline V lookup: CDR1 SGHRS, CDR2 YFSETQ. J lost 5 bases, V lost 0 bases, and 6 bases had no gene match. The CDR3 spans 15 residues. In nucleotides, the CDR3 is TGCGCCAGCAGCTTGGGCGCTAGCGGGAAGGACGAGCAGTACTTC. Translation gives CASSLGASGKDEQYF. Supplemented by reference TRBV5-1 and TRBJ2-7, the full variable domain reads KAGVTQTPRYLIKTRGQQVTLSCSPISGHRSVSWYQQTPGQGLQFLFEYFSETQRNKGNFPGRFSGRQFSNSRSEMNVSTLELGDSALYLCASSLGASGKDEQYFGPGTRLTVT.

Concerning this clonotype: A clone one base away is much larger, so this may be a read error. This chain uses TRBV7-9 with TRBJ2-3, with D unresolved. The CDR3 runs 16 residues. Germline CDR1 SEHNR, CDR2 FQNEAQ (reference sequence). CDR3 bases: TGTGCCAGCAGCTTAGTGCTGGGCAGAGTCACAGATACGCATTATTTT. Amino acids: CASSLVLGRVTDTHYF.

A remark on this clonotype: One end of the junction is discordant with germline, which a read error may explain. The rearrangement joins TRBV11-3 to TRBJ2-1; D might be TRBD2 (7 bases). This CDR3 has 17 residues. CDR1 is SGHNT and CDR2 is YENEEA in the germline V gene. The CDR3 protein is CASSSRGARTMGNEQSF. The CDR3 DNA reads TGTGCCAGTAGCTCCCGGGGGGCGCGGACCATGGGCAATGAGCAATCCTTC. Variable domain in full (rest from reference TRBV11-3 and TRBJ2-1): EAGVVQSPRYKIIEKKQPVAFWCNPISGHNTLYWYLQNLGQGPELLIRYENEEAVDDSQLPKDRFSAERLKGVDSTLKIQPAELGDSAVYLCASSSRGARTMGNEQSFGPGTRLTVL.

With respect to this clonotype: Mismatch with germline at one junction end may stem from a read error. This chain uses TRBV11-2 with TRBJ2-4; the D gene is possibly TRBD2 (5 bases). This CDR3 region has 14 residues. Germline V lookup: CDR1 SGHAT, CDR2 FQNNGV. The CDR3 loop is CASGSAREGNIQYF. The CDR3, as DNA: TGTGCCAGCGGCTCAGCTCGAGAGGGAAACATTCAATACTTC.

In its sample, this clonotype was seen a few times. At one boundary the junction diverges from the germline segment, which might be a read error. The V gene is TRBV6-5, the J gene TRBJ2-6; 9 bases fit TRBD2. This CDR3 has 24 amino acids. Looked up from germline, CDR1 is MNHEY and CDR2 is SVGAGI. The CDR3 DNA reads TGTGTCAGCAGACTCCACCCCCTAGCGGGATACCTTCCCCCTTCCATCTCTGGGGCCAACGTCCTGACTTTC. Translated: CVSRLHPLAGYLPPSISGANVLTF.

A word on this clonotype: A read error may be the cause here, since a much bigger clone is one base away. The V call is TRBV29-1, the J call TRBJ2-3; 8 positions agree with TRBD2. V lost 7 bases, J lost 5 bases, and 5 bases stayed unmatched. CDR1 SQVTM and CDR2 ANQGSEA come from the germline V gene. The CDR3 is made up of 12 amino acids. The CDR3 here is CSAGGGIDTQYF. The DNA of the CDR3 is TGCAGCGCCGGGGGGGGCATAGATACGCAGTATTTT.

This clonotype is categorized as medium-sized (0.01 to 0.1%). The chain recombines TRBV11-1 with TRBJ2-1; 8 nucleotides align to TRBD2. From germline, CDR1 is SGHAT and CDR2 FQDESV (reference sequence). With 1 base clipped from V and 13 bases from J, the junction kept 9 bases outside the gene matches. The CDR3 covers 14 residues. This chain's CDR3 is CASSLDGGGEKQFF. The CDR3, as DNA: TGTGCCAGCAGCTTAGACGGGGGGGGGGAAAAACAGTTCTTC.

To note about this clonotype: This likely comes from a read error, as the CDR3 has no conserved phenylalanine or tryptophan at its end. The chain recombines TRBV12-3 or TRBV12-4 with TRBJ2-1, with D perhaps TRBD1 or TRBD2 (6 bases each). This CDR3 region has 15 residues. The CDR3 reads CATSRVRGDYNEQFL. The DNA for the CDR3 is TGTGCCACCAGTAGGGTTAGGGGGGATTACAATGAGCAGTTCTTA.

This rearrangement joins TRBV19 to TRBJ2-1; D unresolved. Germline CDR1 is LNHDA and CDR2 is SQIVND (reference sequence). V was cut by 6 bases and J by 6 bases, with 3 bases left in between. This CDR3 has 10 residues. CDR3 residues: CASSRNEQFF. The CDR3 DNA is TGTGCCAGTAGCCGCAATGAGCAGTTCTTC.

There are many counts of this clonotype. The V and J genes are TRBV5-1 and TRBJ2-3; D possibly uses TRBD1 or TRBD2 (5 bases each). The CDR3 loop spans 18 amino acids. Trimming stripped 0 bases from V and 2 bases from J, with 19 bases between. Germline V gene sequence: CDR1 SGHRS, CDR2 YFSETQ. Written as DNA, the CDR3 is TGCGCCAGCAGCTTGGTGGACTCACCAGTGGGGGACACAGATACGCAGTATTTT. Its translation is CASSLVDSPVGDTDTQYF.